The 5 T cell receptor beta chains below were found in one sample sequenced in a study of blood T cell repertoires in COVID-19. Profiled with immunoSEQ multiplex PCR; TCRdb holds only in-frame clones, not every one. Altogether some 150,000 clones are present, approximately 80% being singletons, with the ten largest covering 13%. The sample comprised peripheral blood. These receptors originate from a man aged 55 to 70 with active or convalescent COVID-19.

V and J are TRBV7-9 and TRBJ2-1, with a weak D call TRBD2 (5 bases). CDR3 size: 17 residues. Per germline, CDR1 SEHNR and CDR2 FQNEAQ (reference sequence). Between the trimmed V and J ends, which lost 2 bases and 0 bases, there was a span of 14 bases. The CDR3 DNA reads TGTGCCAGCAGCTTAAGGCGCCTCGGGGTCTCCTACAATGAGCAGTTCTTC. Translated, it gives CASSLRRLGVSYNEQFF.

The chain couples TRBV5-4 to TRBJ2-2; D possibly corresponds to TRBD1 (6 bases). The germline V and J ends were trimmed by 4 bases and 6 bases, with 22 bases remaining between them. Germline CDR1 is SGHNT and CDR2 is YYREEE (reference sequence). The CDR3 is 17 residues long. CDR3 region: CASSQGQTFRFAGELFF. The CDR3 bases are TGTGCCAGCAGCCAAGGACAGACCTTCAGGTTTGCCGGGGAGCTGTTTTTT.

V is TRBV25-1 and J is TRBJ1-1; 11 positions match TRBD1. Per the germline V gene, CDR1 is MGHDK and CDR2 is SYGVNS. V shed 2 bases and J 5 bases; nucleotides not matched to a gene: 1. The CDR3 is 14 amino acids. The CDR3 region has the DNA TGTGCCAGCAGTGAAGGACAGGGGGCGACTGAAGCTTTCTTT. This codes for CASSEGQGATEAFF.

The CDR3 region is CATSRDRQGGYTF. The CDR3 bases are TGTGCCACCAGCAGAGACCGACAGGGTGGCTACACCTTC. The gene calls are TRBV15 and TRBJ1-2; 7 nucleotides align to TRBD1. Germline CDR1 reads LNHNV; CDR2 reads YYDKDF (reference sequence). The V segment lost 0 bases and the J segment 7 bases; nucleotides outside the gene matches: 2. This CDR3 region has 13 residues.

The rearrangement links TRBV5-1 to TRBJ2-1, with a weak D call TRBD2 (5 bases). V gave up 0 bases and J gave up 3 bases, with 19 bases separating them. Germline-derived CDR1 and CDR2 are SGHRS and YFSETQ. CDR3 size: 18 residues. The CDR3 DNA sequence: TGCGCCAGCAGCTTGGCCCCCCGGACCGTCGGGATCTACAATGAGCAGTTCTTC. As protein: CASSLAPRTVGIYNEQFF.